The entry that follows covers one T cell receptor beta chain sequence. The assay was immunoSEQ multiplex PCR, and TCRdb's table has in-frame clones only and misses some. The sample includes 53,000 or so clones, around 77% of them seen just once. The sample originates from a study of OX40 agonist ivuxolimab in advanced cancers. Whole-study context: Patient treatment consisted of intravenous ivuxolimab administration every 2 weeks at 0.01 to 10 mg/kg. Of the participants, more than 35% had some prior anti-PD-1, anti-PD-L1 or anti-CTLA-4 therapy, which was allowed.

Germline CDR1 and CDR2: MNHNS and SASEGT. The CDR3 has 13 amino acids. The V gene lost 2 bases and the J gene lost 4 bases, with 5 bases spanning the gap. Anyone with autoimmune disease history or systemic immunosuppression was excluded. The chain has TRBV6-1 and TRBJ2-2; D unresolved. This sample comprised CD4+ or CD8+ T cells sorted from blood, obtained in a trial of the OX40 agonist ivuxolimab. This clonotype was sampled from an adult with an advanced solid tumor such as melanoma, head and neck, liver or kidney cancer. CDR3 bases: TGTGCCAGCAGTGAAACTCTCACCGGGGAGCTGTTTTTT. It translates to CASSETLTGELFF.